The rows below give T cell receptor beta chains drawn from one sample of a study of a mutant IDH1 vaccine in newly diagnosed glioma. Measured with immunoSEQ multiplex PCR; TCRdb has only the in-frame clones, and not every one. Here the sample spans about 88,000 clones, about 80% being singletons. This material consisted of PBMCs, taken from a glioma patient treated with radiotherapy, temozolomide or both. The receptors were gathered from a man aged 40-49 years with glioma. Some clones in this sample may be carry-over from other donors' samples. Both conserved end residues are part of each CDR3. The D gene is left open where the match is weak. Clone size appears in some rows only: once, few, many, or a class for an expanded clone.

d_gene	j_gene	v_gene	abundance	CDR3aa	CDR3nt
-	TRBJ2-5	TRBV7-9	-	CASSFVGVQETQYF	TGTGCCAGCAGCTTTGTGGGGGTCCAAGAGACCCAGTACTTC
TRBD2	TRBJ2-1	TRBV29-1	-	CSARLAGYNEQFF	TGCAGCGCAAGACTAGCGGGGTACAATGAGCAGTTCTTC
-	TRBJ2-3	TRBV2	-	CASSEFVATDTQYF	TGTGCCAGCAGTGAATTCGTGGCCACAGATACGCAGTATTTT
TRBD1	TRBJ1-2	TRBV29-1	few	CSVDRGVHGYTF	TGCAGCGTGGACAGGGGAGTCCACGGCTACACCTTC
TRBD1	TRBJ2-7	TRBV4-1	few	CASSQLPTGANYEQYF	TGCGCCAGCAGCCAACTTCCGACAGGGGCTAACTACGAGCAGTACTTC
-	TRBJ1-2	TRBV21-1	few	CAIYIPGNYGYTF	TGTGCCATCTACATACCGGGTAACTATGGCTACACCTTC
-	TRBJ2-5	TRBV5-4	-	CASSLAGEAPGQETQYF	TGTGCCAGCAGCTTGGCCGGAGAAGCGCCGGGACAAGAGACCCAGTACTTC
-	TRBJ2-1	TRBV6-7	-	CASSGARDEQFF	TGTGCCAGCAGTGGGGCTCGGGATGAGCAGTTCTTC
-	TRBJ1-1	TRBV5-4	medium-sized	CASSSDSMSTEAFF	TGTGCCAGCAGCTCGGACAGCATGAGCACTGAAGCTTTCTTT
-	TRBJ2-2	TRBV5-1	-	CASSLGPGAATGELFF	TGCGCCAGCAGCTTGGGTCCCGGGGCGGCCACCGGGGAGCTGTTTTTT
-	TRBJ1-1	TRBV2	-	CASSEQGLVNTEAFF	TGTGCCAGCAGTGAACAGGGTTTGGTGAACACTGAAGCTTTCTTT
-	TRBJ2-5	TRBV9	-	CASSPLGREQETQYF	TGTGCCAGCAGCCCCTTGGGTAGGGAACAAGAGACCCAGTACTTC
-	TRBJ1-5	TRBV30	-	CAWSLNNQPQHF	TGTGCCTGGAGTCTGAACAATCAGCCCCAGCATTTT
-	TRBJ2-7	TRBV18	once	CASSPPPGESSYEQYF	TGTGCCAGCTCACCTCCTCCGGGGGAGTCGTCCTACGAGCAGTACTTC
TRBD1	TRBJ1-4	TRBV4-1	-	CASSQDEGAANEKLFF	TGCGCCAGCAGCCAAGACGAGGGGGCTGCTAATGAAAAACTGTTTTTT
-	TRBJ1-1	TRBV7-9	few	CASSSRGPTEAFF	TGTGCCAGCAGCTCGCGGGGACCCACTGAAGCTTTCTTT
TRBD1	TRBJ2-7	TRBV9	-	CASSVGQGIENEQYF	TGTGCCAGCAGCGTAGGACAGGGCATCGAAAACGAGCAGTACTTC
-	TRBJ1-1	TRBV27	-	CASRFGATEAFF	TGTGCCAGCAGATTTGGGGCGACTGAAGCTTTCTTT
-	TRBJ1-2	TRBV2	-	CASRDGQMISGYTF	TGTGCCAGCAGAGATGGACAGATGATTTCAGGCTACACCTTC
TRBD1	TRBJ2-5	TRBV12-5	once	CASGQGQGGFQLKTQYF	TGTGCTAGTGGCCAGGGACAGGGGGGTTTCCAATTAAAGACCCAGTACTTC
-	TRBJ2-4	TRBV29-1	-	CSASQSDIQYF	TGCAGCGCTTCCCAATCGGACATTCAGTACTTC
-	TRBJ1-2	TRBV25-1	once	CASSPTTGYGYTF	TGTGCCAGCAGCCCCACAACAGGGTATGGCTACACCTTC
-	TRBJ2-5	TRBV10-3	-	CAISEGLDPQYF	TGTGCCATCAGTGAGGGCCTAGACCCCCAGTACTTC
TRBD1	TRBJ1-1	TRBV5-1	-	CASSSWGQTMNTEAFF	TGCGCCAGCAGCTCCTGGGGACAGACGATGAACACTGAAGCTTTCTTT
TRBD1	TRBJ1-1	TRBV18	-	CASSALGGPEAFF	TGTGCCAGCTCAGCCTTAGGGGGCCCTGAAGCTTTCTTT
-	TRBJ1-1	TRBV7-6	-	CASSLGVGQNTEAFF	TGTGCCAGCAGCTTAGGGGTCGGGCAAAACACTGAAGCTTTCTTT
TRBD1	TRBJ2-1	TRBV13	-	CASSSPRDRHDEQFF	TGTGCCAGCAGCTCCCCACGGGACAGGCATGATGAGCAGTTCTTC
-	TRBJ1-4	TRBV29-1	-	CSVGTGSANEKLFF	TGCAGCGTAGGTACAGGGTCGGCTAATGAAAAACTGTTTTTT
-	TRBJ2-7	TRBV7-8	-	CASSLGGGAREQYF	TGTGCCAGCAGCTTAGGGGGGGGCGCGAGGGAGCAGTACTTC
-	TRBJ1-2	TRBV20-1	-	CSAAGDYGYTF	TGCAGTGCTGCGGGGGACTATGGCTACACCTTC
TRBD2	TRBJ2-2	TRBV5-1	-	CASSLASGVAGELFF	TGCGCCAGCAGCTTGGCTAGCGGGGTGGCCGGGGAGCTGTTTTTT
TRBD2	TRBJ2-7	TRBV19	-	CASSPGLAGGHSYEQYF	TGTGCCAGTAGCCCGGGACTAGCGGGGGGCCACTCCTACGAGCAGTACTTC
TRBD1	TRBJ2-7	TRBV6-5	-	CASRQGGALGEQYF	TGTGCCAGCCGACAGGGGGGGGCTTTGGGGGAGCAGTACTTC
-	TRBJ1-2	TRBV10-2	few	CASSETGFPDGYTF	TGCGCCAGCAGTGAAACAGGGTTTCCCGATGGCTACACCTTC
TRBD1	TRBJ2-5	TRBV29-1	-	CSASGQGLSETQYF	TGCAGCGCCTCGGGACAGGGACTATCAGAGACCCAGTACTTC
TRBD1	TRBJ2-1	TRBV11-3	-	CASSLGPVRGNEQFF	TGTGCCAGCAGCTTGGGCCCGGTCAGGGGGAATGAGCAGTTCTTC
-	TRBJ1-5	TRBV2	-	CASSVGVGQPQHF	TGTGCCAGCAGTGTAGGGGTGGGGCAGCCCCAGCATTTT
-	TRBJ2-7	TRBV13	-	CASSSGHFQYEQYF	TGTGCCAGCAGCTCTGGACACTTTCAGTACGAGCAGTACTTC
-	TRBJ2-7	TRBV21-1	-	CASSPPRDRSNEQYF	TGTGCCAGCAGCCCTCCCAGGGACAGGTCCAACGAGCAGTACTTC
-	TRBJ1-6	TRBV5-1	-	CASSHRNSRQAGNSPLHF	TGCGCCAGCAGCCACAGGAACTCTCGACAGGCGGGTAATTCACCCCTCCACTTT
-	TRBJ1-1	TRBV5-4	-	CASSLRTVTSEAFF	TGTGCCAGCAGCCTGCGGACCGTCACCTCTGAAGCTTTCTTT
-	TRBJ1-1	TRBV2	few	CASSDSGNTEAFF	TGTGCCAGCAGTGACAGTGGGAACACTGAAGCTTTCTTT